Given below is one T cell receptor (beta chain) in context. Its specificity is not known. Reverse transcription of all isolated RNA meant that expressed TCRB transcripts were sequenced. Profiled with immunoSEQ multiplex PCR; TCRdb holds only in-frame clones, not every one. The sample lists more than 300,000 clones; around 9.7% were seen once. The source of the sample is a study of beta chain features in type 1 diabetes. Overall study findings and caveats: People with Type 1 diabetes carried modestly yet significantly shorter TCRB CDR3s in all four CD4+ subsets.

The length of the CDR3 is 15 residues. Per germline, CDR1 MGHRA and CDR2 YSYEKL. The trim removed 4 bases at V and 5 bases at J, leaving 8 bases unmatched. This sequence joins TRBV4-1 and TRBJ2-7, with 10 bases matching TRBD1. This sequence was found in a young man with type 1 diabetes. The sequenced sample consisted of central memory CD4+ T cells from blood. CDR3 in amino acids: CASSRQETGGHEQYF. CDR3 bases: TGCGCCAGCAGCCGCCAGGAGACAGGGGGCCACGAGCAGTACTTC.